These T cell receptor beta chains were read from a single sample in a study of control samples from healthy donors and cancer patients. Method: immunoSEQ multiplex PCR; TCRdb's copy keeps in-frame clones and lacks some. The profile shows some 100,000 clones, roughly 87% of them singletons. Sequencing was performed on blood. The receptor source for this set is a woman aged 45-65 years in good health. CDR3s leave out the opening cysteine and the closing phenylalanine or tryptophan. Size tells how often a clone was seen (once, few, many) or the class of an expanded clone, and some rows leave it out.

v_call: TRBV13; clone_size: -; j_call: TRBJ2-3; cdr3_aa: ASSLALADYTDTQY
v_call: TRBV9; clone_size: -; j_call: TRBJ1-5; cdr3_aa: ASSSTTDSNQPQH
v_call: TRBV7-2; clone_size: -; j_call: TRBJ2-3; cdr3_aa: ASSTRTDTQY
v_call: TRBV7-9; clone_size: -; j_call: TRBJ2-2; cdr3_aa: ASSVGSTGTGAGELF
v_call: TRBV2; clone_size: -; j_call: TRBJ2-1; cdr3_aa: ATKPGGLAGGPSYNEQF
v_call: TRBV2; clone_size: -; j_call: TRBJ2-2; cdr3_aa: ASWAGELF
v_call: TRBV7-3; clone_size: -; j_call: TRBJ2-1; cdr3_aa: ASSSQLAGVDNEQF
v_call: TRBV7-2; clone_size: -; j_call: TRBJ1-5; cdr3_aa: ASSREWGDSNQPQH
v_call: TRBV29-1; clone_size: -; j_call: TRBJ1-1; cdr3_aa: SAEGTRDPWRATEAF
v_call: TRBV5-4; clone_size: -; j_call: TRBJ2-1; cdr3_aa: ASSLGGGSGNEQF
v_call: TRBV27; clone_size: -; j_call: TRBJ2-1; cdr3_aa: ASSSGGSSYNEQF
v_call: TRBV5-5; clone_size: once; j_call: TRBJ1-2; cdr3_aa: ASSSTGSYGYT
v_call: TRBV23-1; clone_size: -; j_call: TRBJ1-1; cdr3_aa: ASSQPPLDSEAF
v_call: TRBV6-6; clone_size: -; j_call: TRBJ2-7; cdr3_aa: ASRGLVDASYEQY
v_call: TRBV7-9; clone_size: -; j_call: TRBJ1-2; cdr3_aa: ASSPQVLYGYT
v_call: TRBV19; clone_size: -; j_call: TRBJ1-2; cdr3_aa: ASSRGTALYGYT
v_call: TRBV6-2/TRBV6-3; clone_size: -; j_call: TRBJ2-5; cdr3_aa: ASSRGTGAGEETQY
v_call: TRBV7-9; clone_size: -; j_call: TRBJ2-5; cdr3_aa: ASRSGGQETQY
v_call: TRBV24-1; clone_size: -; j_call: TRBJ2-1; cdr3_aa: ANLSTGRAYNEQF
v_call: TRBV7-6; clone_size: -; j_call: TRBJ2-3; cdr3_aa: ASSLEPSTDTQY
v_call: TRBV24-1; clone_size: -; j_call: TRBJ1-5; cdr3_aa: ATSQGGHQPQH
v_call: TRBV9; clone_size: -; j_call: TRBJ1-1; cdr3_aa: ASSVRTERINTEAF
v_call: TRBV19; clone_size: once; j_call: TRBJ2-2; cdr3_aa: ASPSRDRNPANTGELF
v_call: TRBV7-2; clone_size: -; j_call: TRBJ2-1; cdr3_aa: ASSTTHEQF
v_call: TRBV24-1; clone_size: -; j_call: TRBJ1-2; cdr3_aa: ATSDSGTGDYGYT
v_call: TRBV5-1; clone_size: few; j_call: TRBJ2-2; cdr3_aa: ASGESRNTGELF
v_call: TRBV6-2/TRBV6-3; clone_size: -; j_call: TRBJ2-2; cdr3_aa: ASSSTGFTGELF
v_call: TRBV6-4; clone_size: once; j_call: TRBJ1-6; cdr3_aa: ASSADSYSPLH
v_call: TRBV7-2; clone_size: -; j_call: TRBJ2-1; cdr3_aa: ASSLRTTNNEQF
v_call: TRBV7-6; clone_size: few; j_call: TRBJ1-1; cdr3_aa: ASSPNTGAENTEAF
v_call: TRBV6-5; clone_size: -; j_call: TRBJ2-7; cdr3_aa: ASSPTGTGSIEQY
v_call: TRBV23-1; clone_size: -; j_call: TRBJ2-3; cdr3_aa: ASSQSFGEGTDTQY
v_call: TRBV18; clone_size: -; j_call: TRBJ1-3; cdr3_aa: ASSPRGQGFALAGNTIY
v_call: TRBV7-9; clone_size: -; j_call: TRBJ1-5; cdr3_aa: ASSSTGGYQPQH
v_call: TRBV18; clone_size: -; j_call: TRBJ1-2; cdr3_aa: ASSPSVNYGYT
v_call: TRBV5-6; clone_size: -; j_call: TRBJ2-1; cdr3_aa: ASSLGLAGATSYNEQF
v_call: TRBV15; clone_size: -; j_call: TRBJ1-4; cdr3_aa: ATSRVPRTGGYEKLF